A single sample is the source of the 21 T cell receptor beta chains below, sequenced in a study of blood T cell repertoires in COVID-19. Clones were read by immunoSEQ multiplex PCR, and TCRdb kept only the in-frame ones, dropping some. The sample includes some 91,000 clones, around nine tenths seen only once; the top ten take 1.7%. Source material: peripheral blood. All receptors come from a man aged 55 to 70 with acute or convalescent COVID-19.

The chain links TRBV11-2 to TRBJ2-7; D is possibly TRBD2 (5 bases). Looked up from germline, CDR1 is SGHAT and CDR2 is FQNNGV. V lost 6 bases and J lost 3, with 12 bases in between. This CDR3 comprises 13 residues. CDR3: CASSPGLYYEQYV. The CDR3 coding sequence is TGTGCCAGCAGTCCCGGACTGTACTACGAGCAGTACGTC.

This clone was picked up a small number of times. CDR3 residues: CASSLTGLAETETQYF. CDR3 DNA sequence: TGCGCCAGCAGCTTGACGGGACTAGCGGAAACGGAGACCCAGTACTTC. The chain is built from TRBV5-1 and TRBJ2-5, with 11 bases fitting TRBD2. The J segment lost 5 bases and the V segment lost 1 base, leaving 7 bases of the junction unmatched. Germline V CDR1 and CDR2: SGHRS, YFSETQ. This CDR3 comprises 16 residues.

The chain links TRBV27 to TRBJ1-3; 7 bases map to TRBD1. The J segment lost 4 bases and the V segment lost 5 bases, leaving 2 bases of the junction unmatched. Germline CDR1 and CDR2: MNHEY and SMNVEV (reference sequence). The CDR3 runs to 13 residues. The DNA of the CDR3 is TGTGCCAGCAGTAGACAGGGCGGAAACACCATATATTTT. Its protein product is CASSRQGGNTIYF.

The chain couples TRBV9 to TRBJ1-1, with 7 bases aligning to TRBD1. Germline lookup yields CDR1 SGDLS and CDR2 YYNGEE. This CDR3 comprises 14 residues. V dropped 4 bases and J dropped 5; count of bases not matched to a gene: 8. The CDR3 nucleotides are TGTGCCAGCAGCTTTCGGACAGGTGGGACTGAAGCTTTCTTT. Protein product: CASSFRTGGTEAFF. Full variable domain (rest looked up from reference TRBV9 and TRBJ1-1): DSGVTQTPKHLITATGQRVTLRCSPRSGDLSVYWYQQSLDQGLQFLIQYYNGEERAKGNILERFSAQQFPDLHSELNLSSLELGDSALYFCASSFRTGGTEAFFGQGTRLTVV.

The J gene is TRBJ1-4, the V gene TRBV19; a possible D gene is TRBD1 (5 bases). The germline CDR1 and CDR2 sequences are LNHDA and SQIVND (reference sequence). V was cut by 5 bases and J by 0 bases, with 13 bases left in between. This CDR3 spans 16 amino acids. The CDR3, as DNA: TGTGCCAGTAGTTCCACTCCCAGGGCAACTAATGAAAAACTGTTTTTT. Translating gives CASSSTPRATNEKLFF.

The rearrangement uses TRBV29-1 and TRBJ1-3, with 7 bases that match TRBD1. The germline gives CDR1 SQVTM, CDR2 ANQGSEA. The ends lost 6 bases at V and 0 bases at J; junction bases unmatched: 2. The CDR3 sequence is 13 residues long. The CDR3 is CSVGQDSGNTIYF. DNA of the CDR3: TGCAGCGTCGGACAGGACTCTGGAAACACCATATATTTT.

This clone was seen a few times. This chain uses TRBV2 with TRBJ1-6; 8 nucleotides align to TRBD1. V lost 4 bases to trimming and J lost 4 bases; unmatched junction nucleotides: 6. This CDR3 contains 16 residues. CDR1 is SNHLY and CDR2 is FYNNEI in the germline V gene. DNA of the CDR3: TGTGCCAGCAGTGGGGCAGGGGGCGAGTATAATTCACCCCTCCACTTT. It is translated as CASSGAGGEYNSPLHF.

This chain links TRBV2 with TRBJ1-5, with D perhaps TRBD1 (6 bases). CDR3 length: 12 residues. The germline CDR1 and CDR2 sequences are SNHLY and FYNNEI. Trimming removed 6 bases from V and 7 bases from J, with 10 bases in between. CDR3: CASSRTEQPQHF. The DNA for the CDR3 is TGTGCCAGCAGCCGGACAGAACAGCCCCAGCATTTT.

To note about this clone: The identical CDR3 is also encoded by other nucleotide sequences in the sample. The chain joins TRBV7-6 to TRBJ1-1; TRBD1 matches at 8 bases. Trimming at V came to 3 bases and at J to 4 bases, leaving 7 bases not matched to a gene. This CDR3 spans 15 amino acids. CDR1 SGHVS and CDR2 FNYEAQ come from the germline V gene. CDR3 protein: CASSFQTGEVTEAFF. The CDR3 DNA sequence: TGTGCCAGCAGCTTTCAGACAGGGGAAGTCACTGAAGCTTTCTTT.

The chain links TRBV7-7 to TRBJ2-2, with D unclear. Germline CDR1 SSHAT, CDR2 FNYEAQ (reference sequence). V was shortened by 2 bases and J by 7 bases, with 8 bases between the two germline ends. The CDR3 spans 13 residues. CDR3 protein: CASSLTLSGELFF. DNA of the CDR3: TGTGCCAGCAGCTTAACTCTTAGCGGGGAGCTGTTTTTT.

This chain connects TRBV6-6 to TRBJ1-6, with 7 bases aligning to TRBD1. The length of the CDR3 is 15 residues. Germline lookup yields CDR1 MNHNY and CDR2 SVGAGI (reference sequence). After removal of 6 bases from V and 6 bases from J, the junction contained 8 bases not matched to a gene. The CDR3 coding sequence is TGTGCCAGCAGAGTGGGACAGAATTTTAATTCACCCCTCCACTTT. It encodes CASRVGQNFNSPLHF.

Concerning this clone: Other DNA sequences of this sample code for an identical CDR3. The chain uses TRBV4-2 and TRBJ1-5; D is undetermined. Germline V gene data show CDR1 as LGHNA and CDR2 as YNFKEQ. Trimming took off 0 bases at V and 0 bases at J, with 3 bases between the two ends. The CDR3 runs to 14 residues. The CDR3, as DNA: TGTGCCAGCAGCCAAGATAGTAGCAATCAGCCCCAGCATTTT. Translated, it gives CASSQDSSNQPQHF.

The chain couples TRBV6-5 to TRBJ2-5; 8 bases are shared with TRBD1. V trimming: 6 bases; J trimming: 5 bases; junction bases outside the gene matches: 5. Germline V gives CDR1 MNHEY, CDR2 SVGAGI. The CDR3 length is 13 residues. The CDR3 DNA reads TGTGCCAGCAGGACAGGGGTTCGGGAGACCCAGTACTTC. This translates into CASRTGVRETQYF.

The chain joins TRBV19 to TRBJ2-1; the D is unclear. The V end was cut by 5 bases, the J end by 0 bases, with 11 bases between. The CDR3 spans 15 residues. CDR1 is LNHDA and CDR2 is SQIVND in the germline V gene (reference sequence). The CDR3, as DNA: TGTGCCAGTAGTCTCTATGCAACCTCCTACAATGAGCAGTTCTTC. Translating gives CASSLYATSYNEQFF. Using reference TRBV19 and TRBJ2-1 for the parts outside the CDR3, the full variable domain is DGGITQSPKYLFRKEGQNVTLSCEQNLNHDAMYWYRQDPGQGLRLIYYSQIVNDFQKGDIAEGYSVSREKKESFPLTVTSAQKNPTAFYLCASSLYATSYNEQFFGPGTRLTVL.

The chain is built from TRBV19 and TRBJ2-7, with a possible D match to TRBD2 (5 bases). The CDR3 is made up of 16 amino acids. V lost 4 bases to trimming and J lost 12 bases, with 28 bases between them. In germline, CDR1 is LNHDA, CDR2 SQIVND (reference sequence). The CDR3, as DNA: TGTGCCAGTAGTACCGGGAAGACGGATAGCTACGAGCAGTGGTACGTC. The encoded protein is CASSTGKTDSYEQWYV.

The CDR3 DNA reads as TGTGCCAGCAGTTACTCTGGCCAGGGCTATAATTCACCCCTCCACTTT. Its protein is CASSYSGQGYNSPLHF. V and J are TRBV6-5 and TRBJ1-6, with D possibly TRBD1 on 5 matching bases. CDR3 size: 16 residues. V shed 0 bases and J shed 3 bases, with 9 bases lying between them. Germline CDR1 and CDR2: MNHEY and SVGAGI.

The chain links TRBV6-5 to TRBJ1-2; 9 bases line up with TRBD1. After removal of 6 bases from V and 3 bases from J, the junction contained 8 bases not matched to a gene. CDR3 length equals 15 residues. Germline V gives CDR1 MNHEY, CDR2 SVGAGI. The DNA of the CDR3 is TGTGCCAGCAGCTTACAGGGGGCGACTTACTATGGCTACACCTTC. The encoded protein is CASSLQGATYYGYTF.

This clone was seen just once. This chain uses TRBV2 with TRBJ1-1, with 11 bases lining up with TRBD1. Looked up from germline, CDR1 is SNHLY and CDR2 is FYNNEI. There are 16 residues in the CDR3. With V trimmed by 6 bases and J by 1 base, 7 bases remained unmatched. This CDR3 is CASSLWTGGPNTEAFF. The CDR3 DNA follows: TGTGCCAGCAGCCTCTGGACAGGGGGCCCGAACACTGAAGCTTTCTTT.

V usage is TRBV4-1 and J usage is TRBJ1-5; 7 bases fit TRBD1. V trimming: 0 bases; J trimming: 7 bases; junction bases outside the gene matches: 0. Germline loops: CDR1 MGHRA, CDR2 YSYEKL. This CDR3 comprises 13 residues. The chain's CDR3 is CASSQEGGQPQHF. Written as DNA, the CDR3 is TGCGCCAGCAGCCAAGAAGGGGGCCAGCCCCAGCATTTT.

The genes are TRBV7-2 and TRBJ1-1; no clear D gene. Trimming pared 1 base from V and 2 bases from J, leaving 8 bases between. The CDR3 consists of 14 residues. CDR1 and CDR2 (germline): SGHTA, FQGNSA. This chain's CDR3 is CASSLGLFNTEAFF. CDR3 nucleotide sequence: TGTGCCAGCAGCTTAGGGCTCTTTAACACTGAAGCTTTCTTT.

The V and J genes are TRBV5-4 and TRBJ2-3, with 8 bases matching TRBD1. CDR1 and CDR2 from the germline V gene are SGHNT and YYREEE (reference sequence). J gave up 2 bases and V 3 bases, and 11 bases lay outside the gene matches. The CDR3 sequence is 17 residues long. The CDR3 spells CASSWGTGTGNTDTQYF. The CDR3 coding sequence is TGTGCCAGCAGCTGGGGGACCGGGACAGGCAACACAGATACGCAGTATTTT.